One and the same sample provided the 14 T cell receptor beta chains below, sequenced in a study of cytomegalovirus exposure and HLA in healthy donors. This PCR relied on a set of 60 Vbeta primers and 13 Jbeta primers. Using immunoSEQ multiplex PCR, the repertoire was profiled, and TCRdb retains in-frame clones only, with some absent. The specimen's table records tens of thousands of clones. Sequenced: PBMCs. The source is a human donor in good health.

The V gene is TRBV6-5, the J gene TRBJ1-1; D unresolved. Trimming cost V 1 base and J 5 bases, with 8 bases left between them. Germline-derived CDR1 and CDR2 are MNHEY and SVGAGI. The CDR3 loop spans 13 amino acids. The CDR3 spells CASSYLPETEAFF. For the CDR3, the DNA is TGTGCCAGCAGTTACTTACCTGAGACTGAAGCTTTCTTT.

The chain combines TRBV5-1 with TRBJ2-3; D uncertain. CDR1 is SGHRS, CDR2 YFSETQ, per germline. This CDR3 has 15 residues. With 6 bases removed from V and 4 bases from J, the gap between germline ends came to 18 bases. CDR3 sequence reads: CASTRDTPSADTQYF. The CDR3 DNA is TGCGCCAGCACCCGAGATACCCCAAGCGCAGATACGCAGTATTTT.

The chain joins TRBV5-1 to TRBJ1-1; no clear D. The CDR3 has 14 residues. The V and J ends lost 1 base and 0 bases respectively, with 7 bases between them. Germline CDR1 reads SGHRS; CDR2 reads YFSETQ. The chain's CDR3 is CASSLYGVNTEAFF. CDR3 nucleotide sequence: TGCGCCAGCAGCTTGTACGGGGTGAACACTGAAGCTTTCTTT. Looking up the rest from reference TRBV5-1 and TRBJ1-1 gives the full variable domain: KAGVTQTPRYLIKTRGQQVTLSCSPISGHRSVSWYQQTPGQGLQFLFEYFSETQRNKGNFPGRFSGRQFSNSRSEMNVSTLELGDSALYLCASSLYGVNTEAFFGQGTRLTVV.

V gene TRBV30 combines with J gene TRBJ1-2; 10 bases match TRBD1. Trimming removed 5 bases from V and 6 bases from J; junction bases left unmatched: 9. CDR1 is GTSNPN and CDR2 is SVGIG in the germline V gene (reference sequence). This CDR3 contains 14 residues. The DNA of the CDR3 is TGTGCCTGGGCCCTAGACAGGGGGCTTAATGGCTACACCTTC. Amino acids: CAWALDRGLNGYTF.

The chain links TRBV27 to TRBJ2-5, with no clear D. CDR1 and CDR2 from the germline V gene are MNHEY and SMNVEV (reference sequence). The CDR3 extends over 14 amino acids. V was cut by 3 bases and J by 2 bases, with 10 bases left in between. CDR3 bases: TGTGCCAGCAGTTTCCGCTCGACACAAGAGACCCAGTACTTC. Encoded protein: CASSFRSTQETQYF.

This CDR3 is CASSYRIRETQYF. CDR3 in DNA: TGTGCCAGCAGCTATAGAATACGGGAGACCCAGTACTTC. The V and J genes are TRBV7-8 and TRBJ2-5; D gene uncertain. This CDR3 is 13 amino acids long. V gave up 4 bases and J gave up 5 bases, with 11 bases separating them. Germline-derived CDR1 and CDR2 are SGHVS and FQNEAQ.

The CDR3 reads CASSLYQGTNTEAFF. CDR3 nucleotides: TGTGCCAGCAGCTTGTACCAGGGAACGAACACTGAAGCTTTCTTT. The chain carries TRBV5-5 and TRBJ1-1; possible D gene TRBD1, 5 bases. V lost 1 base and J lost 1, with 11 bases in between. Germline V gene sequence: CDR1 SGHKS, CDR2 YYEKEE (reference sequence). The CDR3 length is 15 residues.

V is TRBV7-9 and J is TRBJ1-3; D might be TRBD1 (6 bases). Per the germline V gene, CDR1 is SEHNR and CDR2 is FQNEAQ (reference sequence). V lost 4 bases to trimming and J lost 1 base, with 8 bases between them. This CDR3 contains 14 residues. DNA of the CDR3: TGTGCCAGCAGCTCCAGGGGATCTGGAAACACCATATATTTT. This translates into CASSSRGSGNTIYF.

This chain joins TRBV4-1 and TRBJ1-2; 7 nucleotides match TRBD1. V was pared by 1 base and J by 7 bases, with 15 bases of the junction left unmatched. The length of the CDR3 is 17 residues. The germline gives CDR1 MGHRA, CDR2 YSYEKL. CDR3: CASSQVRARQGIGGYTF. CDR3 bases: TGCGCCAGCAGCCAAGTCCGAGCGAGACAGGGTATAGGTGGCTACACCTTC.

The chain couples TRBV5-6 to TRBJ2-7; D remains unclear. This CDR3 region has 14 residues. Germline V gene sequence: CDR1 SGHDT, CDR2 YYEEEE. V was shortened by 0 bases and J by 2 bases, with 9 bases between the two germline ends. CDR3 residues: CASSLDESTYEQYF. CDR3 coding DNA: TGTGCCAGCAGCTTGGACGAGAGTACCTACGAGCAGTACTTC.

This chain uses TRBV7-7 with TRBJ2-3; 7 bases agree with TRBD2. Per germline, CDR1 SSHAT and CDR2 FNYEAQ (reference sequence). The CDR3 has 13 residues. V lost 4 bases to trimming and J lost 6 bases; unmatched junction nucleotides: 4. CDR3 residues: CASSSDGRDTQYF. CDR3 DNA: TGTGCCAGCAGCTCGGACGGGAGGGATACGCAGTATTTT.

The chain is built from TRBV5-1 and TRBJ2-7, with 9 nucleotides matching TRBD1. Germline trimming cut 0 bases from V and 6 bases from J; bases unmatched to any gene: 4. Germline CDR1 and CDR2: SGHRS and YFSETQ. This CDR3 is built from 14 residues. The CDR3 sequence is CASSLAGQGFEQYF. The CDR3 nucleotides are TGCGCCAGCAGCTTGGCAGGACAGGGGTTCGAGCAGTACTTC. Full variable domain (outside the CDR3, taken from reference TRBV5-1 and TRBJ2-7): KAGVTQTPRYLIKTRGQQVTLSCSPISGHRSVSWYQQTPGQGLQFLFEYFSETQRNKGNFPGRFSGRQFSNSRSEMNVSTLELGDSALYLCASSLAGQGFEQYFGPGTRLTVT.

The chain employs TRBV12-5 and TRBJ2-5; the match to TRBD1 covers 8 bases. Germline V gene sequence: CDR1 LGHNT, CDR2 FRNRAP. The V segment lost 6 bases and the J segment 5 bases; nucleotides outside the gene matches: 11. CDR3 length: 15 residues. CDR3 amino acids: CASGSPMTGDETQYF. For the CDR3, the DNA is TGTGCTAGTGGGTCTCCAATGACAGGGGATGAGACCCAGTACTTC.

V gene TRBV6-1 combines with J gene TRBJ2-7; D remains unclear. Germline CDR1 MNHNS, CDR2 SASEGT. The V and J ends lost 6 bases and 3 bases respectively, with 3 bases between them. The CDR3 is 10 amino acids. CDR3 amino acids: CASSRYEQYF. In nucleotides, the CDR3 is TGTGCCAGCAGCCGCTACGAGCAGTACTTC.